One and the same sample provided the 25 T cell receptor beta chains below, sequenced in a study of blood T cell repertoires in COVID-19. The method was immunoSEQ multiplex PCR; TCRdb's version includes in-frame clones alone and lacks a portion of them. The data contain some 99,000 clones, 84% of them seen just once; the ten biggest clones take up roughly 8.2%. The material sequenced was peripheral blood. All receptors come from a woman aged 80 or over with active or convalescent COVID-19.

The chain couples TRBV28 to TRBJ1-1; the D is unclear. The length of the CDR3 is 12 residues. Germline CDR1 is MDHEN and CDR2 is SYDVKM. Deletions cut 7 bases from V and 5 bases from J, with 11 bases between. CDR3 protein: CASIEAGTEAFF. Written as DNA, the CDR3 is TGTGCCAGCATTGAGGCTGGGACTGAAGCTTTCTTT.

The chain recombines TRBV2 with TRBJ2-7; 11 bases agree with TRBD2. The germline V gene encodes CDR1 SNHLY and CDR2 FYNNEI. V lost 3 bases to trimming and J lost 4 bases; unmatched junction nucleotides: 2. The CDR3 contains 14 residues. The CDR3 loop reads CASSDTSGSYEQYF. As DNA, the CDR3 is TGTGCCAGCAGTGACACTAGCGGGAGTTACGAGCAGTACTTC.

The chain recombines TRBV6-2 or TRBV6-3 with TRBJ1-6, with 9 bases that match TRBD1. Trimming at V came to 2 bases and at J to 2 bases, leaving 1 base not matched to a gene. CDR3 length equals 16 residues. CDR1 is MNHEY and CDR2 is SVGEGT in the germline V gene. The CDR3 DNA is TGTGCCAGCAGTTACCGGACAGGGGCCTATAATTCACCCCTCCACTTT. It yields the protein CASSYRTGAYNSPLHF.

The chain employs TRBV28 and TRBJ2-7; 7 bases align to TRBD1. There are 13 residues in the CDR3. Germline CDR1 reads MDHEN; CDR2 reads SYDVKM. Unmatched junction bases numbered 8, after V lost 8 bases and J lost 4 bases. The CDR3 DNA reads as TGTGCCAGCGTACCCCCACAGGGGTACGAGCAGTACTTC. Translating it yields CASVPPQGYEQYF.

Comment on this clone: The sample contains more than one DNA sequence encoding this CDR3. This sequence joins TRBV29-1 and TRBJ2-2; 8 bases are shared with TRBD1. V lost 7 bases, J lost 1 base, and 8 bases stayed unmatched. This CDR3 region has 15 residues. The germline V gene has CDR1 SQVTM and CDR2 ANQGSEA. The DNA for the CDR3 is TGCAGCGCCCGAACTGGGACAGGGAACACCGGGGAGCTGTTTTTT. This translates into CSARTGTGNTGELFF.

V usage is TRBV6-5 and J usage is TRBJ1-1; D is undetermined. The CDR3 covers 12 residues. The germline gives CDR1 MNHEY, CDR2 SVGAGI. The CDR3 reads CVTTSGGPEAFF. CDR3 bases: TGTGTCACTACATCGGGTGGCCCTGAAGCTTTCTTT.

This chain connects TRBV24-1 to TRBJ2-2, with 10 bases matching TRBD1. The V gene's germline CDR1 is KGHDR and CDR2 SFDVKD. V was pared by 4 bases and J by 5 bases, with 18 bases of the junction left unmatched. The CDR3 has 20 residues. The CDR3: CATSDQSGGTGALLTGELFF. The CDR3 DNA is TGTGCCACCAGTGACCAATCTGGTGGGACAGGGGCTTTGTTGACCGGGGAGCTGTTTTTT.

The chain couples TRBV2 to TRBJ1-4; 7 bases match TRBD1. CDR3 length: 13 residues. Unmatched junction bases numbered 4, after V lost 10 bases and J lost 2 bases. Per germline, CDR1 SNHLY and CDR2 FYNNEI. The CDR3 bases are TGTGCCACAGGGACAGACACTAATGAAAAACTGTTTTTT. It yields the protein CATGTDTNEKLFF.

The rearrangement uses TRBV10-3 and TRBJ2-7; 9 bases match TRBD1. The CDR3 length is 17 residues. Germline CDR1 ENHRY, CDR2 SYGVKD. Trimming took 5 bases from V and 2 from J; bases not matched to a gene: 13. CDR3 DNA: TGTGCCATCAGTTACATTCGACTGGGACAGGGTCCCTACGAGCAGTACTTC. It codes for CAISYIRLGQGPYEQYF.

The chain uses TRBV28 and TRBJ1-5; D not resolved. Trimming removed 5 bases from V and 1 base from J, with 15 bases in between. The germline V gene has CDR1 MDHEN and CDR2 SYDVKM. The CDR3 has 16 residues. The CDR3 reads CASSAETGISNQPQHF. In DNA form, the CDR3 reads TGTGCCAGCAGTGCAGAGACGGGTATAAGCAATCAGCCCCAGCATTTT.

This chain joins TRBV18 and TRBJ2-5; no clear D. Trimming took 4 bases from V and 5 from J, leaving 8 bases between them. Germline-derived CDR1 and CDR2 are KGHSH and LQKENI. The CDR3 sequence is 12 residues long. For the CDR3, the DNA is TGTGCCAGCTCACGGTCCAGGGAGACCCAGTACTTC. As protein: CASSRSRETQYF.

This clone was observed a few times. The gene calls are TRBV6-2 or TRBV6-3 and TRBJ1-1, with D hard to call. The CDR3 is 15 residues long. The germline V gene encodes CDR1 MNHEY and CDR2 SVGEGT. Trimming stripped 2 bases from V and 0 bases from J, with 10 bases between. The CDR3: CASSYAISMNTEAFF. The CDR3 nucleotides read TGTGCCAGCAGTTACGCGATATCAATGAACACTGAAGCTTTCTTT.

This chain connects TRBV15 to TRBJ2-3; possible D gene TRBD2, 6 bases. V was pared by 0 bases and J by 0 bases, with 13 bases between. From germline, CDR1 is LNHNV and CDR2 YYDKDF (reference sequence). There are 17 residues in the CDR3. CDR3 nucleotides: TGTGCCACCAGCAGAGATTGGGGCAGCGGGAGCACAGATACGCAGTATTTT. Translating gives CATSRDWGSGSTDTQYF. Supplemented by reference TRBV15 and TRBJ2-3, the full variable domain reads DAMVIQNPRYQVTQFGKPVTLSCSQTLNHNVMYWYQQKSSQAPKLLFHYYDKDFNNEADTPDNFQSRRPNTSFCFLDIRSPGLGDTAMYLCATSRDWGSGSTDTQYFGPGTRLTVL.

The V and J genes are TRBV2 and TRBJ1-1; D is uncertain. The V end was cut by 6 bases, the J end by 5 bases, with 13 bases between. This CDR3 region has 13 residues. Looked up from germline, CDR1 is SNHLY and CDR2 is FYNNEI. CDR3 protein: CASSLGLVTEAFF. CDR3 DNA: TGTGCCAGCAGCCTCGGGTTAGTAACTGAAGCTTTCTTT.

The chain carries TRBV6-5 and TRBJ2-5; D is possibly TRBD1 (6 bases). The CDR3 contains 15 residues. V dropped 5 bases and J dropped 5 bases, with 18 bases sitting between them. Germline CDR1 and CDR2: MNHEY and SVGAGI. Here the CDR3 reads CASSPNPGARETQYF. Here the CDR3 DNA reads TGTGCCAGCAGTCCTAACCCAGGGGCAAGGGAGACCCAGTACTTC.

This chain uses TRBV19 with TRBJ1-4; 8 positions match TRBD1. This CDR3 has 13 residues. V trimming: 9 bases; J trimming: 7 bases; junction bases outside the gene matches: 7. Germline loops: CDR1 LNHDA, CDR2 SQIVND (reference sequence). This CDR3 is CASARDRGEKLFF. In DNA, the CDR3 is TGTGCCAGCGCCCGCGACAGGGGTGAAAAACTGTTTTTT.

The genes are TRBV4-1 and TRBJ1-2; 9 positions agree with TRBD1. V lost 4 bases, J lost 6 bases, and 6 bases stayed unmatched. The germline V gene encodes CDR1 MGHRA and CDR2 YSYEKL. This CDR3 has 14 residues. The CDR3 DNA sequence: TGCGCCAGCAGCCGGACAGGGGATCGAGATGGCTACACCTTC. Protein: CASSRTGDRDGYTF.

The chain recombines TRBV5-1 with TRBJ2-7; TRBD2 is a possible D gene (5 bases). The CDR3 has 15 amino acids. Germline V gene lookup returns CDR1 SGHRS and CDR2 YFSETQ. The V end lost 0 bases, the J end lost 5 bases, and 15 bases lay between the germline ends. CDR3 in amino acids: CASSLATTRSDEQYF. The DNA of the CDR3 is TGCGCCAGCAGCTTGGCGACTACCAGGTCGGACGAGCAGTACTTC.

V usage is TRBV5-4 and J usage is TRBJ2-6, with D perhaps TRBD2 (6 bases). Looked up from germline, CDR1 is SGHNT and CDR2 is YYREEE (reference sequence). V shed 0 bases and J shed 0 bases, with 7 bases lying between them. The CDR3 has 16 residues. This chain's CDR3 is CASSLGGVSGANVLTF. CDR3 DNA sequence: TGTGCCAGCAGCTTGGGGGGGGTCTCTGGGGCCAACGTCCTGACTTTC.

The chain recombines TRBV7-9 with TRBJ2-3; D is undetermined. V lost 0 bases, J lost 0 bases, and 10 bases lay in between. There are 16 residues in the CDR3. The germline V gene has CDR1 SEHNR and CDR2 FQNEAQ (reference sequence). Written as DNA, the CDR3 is TGTGCCAGCAGCTTAGCACGGGTGAGGAGCACAGATACGCAGTATTTT. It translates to CASSLARVRSTDTQYF.

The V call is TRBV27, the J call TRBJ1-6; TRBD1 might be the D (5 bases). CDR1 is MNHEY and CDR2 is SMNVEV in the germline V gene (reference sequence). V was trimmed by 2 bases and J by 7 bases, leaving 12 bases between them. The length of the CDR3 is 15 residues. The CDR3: CASSLGSGGNSPLHF. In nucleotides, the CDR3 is TGTGCCAGCAGTTTAGGGTCGGGGGGGAATTCACCCCTCCACTTT.

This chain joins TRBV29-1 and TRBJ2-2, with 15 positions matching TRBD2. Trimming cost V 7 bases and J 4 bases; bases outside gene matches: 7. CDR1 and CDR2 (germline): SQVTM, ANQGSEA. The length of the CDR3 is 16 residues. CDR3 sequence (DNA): TGCAGCGGGACTAGCGGGAGGGCCCTCGGCACCGGGGAGCTGTTTTTT. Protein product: CSGTSGRALGTGELFF.

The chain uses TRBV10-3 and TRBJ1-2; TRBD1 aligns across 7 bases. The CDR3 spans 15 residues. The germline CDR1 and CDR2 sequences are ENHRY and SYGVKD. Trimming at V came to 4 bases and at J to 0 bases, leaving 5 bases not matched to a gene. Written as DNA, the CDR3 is TGTGCCATCAGTGTAGAGGACAGGCCTAACTATGGCTACACCTTC. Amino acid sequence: CAISVEDRPNYGYTF.

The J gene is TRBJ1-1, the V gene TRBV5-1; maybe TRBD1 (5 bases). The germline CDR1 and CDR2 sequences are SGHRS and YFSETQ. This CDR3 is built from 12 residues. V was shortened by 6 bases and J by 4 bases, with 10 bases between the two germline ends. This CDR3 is CASISGGTEAFF. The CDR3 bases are TGCGCCAGCATTTCGGGGGGCACTGAAGCTTTCTTT.

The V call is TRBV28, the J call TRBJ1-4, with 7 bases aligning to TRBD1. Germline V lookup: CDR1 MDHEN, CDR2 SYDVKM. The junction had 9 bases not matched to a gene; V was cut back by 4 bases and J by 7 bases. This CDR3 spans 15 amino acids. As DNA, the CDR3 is TGTGCCAGCAGTTCCCAGGGGGTTGGCAGTGAAAAACTGTTTTTT. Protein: CASSSQGVGSEKLFF.